Many counts were recorded for the clone carrying this TCR beta chain. Its antigen is not known. This specimen belongs to a study of T cells after yellow fever vaccination. V was clipped by 3 bases and J by 5 bases, with 11 bases between them. The CDR3 covers 13 residues. As TCR cDNA was made by 5'RACE template switching, a universal primer site and UMIs were added. TCRdb reanalysed the 5' RACE reads using MiXCR and keeps one entry per CDR3 protein. This sample yields 200,000 to 300,000 distinct CDR3 sequences, of which approximately 3.6% are seen a single time; approximately 18% belongs to the top ten. Study-wide points: Post-booster repertoires contained most primary-vaccination clones again (roughly 97% CD4, about 90% CD8). Across the CD4 and CD8 compartments, a small share of clonotypes was present in both.

J is TRBJ2-7 and V is TRBV12-3 or TRBV12-4, with unresolved D. This TCR was sampled from a man aged 18 to 30 who received the YFV17D yellow fever vaccine. The sequenced sample was PBMCs, obtained 15 days after the yellow fever booster vaccination. The CDR3 protein is CASSFRGLHEQYF. The CDR3 nucleotides read TGTGCCAGCAGTTTCCGCGGTCTCCACGAGCAGTACTTC.